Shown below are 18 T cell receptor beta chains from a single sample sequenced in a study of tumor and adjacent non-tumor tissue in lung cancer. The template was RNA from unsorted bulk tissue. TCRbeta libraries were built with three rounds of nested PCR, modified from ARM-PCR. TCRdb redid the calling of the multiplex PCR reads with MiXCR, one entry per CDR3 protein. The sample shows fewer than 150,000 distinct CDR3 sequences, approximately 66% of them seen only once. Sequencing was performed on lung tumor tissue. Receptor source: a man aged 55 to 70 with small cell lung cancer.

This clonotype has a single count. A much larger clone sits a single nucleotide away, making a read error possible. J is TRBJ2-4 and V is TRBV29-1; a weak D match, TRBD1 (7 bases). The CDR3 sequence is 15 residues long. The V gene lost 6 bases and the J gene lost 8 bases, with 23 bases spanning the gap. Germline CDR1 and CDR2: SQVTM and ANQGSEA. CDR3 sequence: CSVQRSQGGGDIQYF. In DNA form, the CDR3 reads TGCAGCGTCCAACGTTCCCAGGGGGGCGGGGACATTCAGTACTTC. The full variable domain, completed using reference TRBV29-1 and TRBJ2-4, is SAVISQKPSRDICQRGTSLTIQCQVDSQVTMMFWYRQQPGQSLTLIATANQGSEATYESGFVIDKFPISRPNLTFSTLTVSNMSPEDSSIYLCSVQRSQGGGDIQYFGAGTRLSVL.

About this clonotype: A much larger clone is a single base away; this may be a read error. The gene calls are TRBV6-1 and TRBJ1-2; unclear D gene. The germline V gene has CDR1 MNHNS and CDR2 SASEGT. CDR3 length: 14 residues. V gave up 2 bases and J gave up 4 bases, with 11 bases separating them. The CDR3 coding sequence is TGTGCCAGCAGTGAAAGGAGAGGGTCCTATGGCTACACCTTC. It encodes CASSERRGSYGYTF.

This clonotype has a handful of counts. Here the CDR3 reads CASSLTGNNEQFF. As DNA, the CDR3 is TGTGCCAGCAGCTTAACCGGGAACAATGAGCAGTTCTTC. The rearrangement uses TRBV11-2 and TRBJ2-1; maybe TRBD2 (5 bases). CDR3 size: 13 residues. The V gene lost 2 bases and the J gene lost 5 bases, with 7 bases spanning the gap. Looked up from germline, CDR1 is SGHAT and CDR2 is FQNNGV.

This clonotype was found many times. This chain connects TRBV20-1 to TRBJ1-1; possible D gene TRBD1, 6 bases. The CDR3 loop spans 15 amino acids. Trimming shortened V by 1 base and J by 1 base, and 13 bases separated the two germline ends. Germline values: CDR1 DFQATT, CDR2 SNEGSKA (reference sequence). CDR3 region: CSARGSQGGNTEAFF. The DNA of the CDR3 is TGCAGTGCTAGAGGGTCCCAAGGGGGGAACACTGAAGCTTTCTTT.

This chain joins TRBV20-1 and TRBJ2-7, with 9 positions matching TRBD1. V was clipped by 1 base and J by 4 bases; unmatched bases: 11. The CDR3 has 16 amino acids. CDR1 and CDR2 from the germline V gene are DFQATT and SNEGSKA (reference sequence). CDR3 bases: TGCAGTGCTAGAGGGCCATCACAGGGGGCATCTTACGAGCAGTACTTC. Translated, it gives CSARGPSQGASYEQYF.

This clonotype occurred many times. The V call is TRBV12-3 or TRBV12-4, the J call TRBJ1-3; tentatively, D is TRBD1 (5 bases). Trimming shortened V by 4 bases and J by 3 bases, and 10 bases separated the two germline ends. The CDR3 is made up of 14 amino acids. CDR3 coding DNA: TGTGCCAGCAGTTCACAGGTTCTTGGAAACACCATATATTTT. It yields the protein CASSSQVLGNTIYF.

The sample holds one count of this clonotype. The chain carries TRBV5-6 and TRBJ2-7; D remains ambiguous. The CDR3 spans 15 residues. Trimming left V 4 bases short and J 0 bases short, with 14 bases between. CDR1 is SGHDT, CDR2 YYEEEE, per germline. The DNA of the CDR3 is TGTGCCAGCAGCCCAGGACCAGCGAGCTCCTACGAGCAGTACGTC. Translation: CASSPGPASSYEQYV.

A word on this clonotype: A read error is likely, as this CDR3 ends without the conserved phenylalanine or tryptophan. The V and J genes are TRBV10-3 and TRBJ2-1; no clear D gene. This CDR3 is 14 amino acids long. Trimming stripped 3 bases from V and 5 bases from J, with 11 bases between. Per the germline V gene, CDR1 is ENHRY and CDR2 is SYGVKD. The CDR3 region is CAISESRQNNEQFL. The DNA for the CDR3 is TGTGCCATCAGTGAATCGAGGCAGAACAATGAGCAGTTCCTC.

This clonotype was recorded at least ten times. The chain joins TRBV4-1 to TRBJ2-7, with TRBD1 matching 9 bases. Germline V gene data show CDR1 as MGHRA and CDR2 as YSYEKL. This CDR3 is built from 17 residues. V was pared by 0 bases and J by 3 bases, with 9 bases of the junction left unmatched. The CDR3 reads CASSQDPHGTGYYEQYF. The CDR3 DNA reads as TGCGCCAGCAGCCAAGATCCTCACGGGACAGGGTACTACGAGCAGTACTTC.

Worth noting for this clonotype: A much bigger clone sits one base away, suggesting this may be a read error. CDR3 DNA: TGTGCCAGCAGCCGGGACAGTACGCTAACCAAAAACATTCAGTACTTC. Translated, it gives CASSRDSTLTKNIQYF. The chain carries TRBV5-6 and TRBJ2-4; TRBD1 matches at 7 bases. Germline V gives CDR1 SGHDT, CDR2 YYEEEE. CDR3 length: 16 residues. The trim removed 4 bases at V and 2 bases at J, leaving 9 bases unmatched.

CDR3 nucleotides: TGCAGTGCTTTTACTAGCAGGAAGGGCGAGCAGTTCTTC. Translating gives CSAFTSRKGEQFF. This chain joins TRBV20-1 and TRBJ2-1; maybe TRBD2 (6 bases). Germline assignment: CDR1 DFQATT and CDR2 SNEGSKA (reference sequence). V lost 5 bases and J lost 10, with 18 bases in between. This CDR3 is 13 amino acids long.

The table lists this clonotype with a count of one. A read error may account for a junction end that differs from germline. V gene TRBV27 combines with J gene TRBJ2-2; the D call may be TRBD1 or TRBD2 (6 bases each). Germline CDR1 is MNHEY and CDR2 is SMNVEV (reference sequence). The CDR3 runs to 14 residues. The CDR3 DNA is TGTGCCGGCAGTTGGGGGGCGCACACCGGGGAGCTGTTTTTT. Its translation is CAGSWGAHTGELFF.

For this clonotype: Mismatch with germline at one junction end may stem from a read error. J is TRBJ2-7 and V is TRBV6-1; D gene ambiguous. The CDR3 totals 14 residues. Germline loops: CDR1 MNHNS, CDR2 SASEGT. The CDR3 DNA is TGTGACAGCAGTATAGGACCTAGGACCTACGAGCAGTACTTC. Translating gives CDSSIGPRTYEQYF.

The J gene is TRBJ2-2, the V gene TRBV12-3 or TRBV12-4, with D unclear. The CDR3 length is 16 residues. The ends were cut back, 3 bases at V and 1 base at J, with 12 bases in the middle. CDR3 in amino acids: CASSFSGVMNTGELFF. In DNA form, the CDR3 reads TGTGCCAGCAGTTTCTCGGGCGTGATGAACACCGGGGAGCTGTTTTTT.

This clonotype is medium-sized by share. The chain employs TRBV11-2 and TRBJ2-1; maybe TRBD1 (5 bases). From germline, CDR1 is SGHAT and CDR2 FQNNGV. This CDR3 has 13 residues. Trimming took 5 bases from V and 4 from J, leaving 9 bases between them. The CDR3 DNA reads TGTGCCAGCAGCCCGAGACAGTACAATGAGCAGTTCTTC. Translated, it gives CASSPRQYNEQFF.

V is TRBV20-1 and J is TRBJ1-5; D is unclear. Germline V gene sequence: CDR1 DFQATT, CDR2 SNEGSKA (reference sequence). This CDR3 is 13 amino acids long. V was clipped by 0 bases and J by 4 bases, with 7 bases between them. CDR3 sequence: CSARDRRNQPQHF. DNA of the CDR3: TGCAGTGCTAGAGACAGGAGGAATCAGCCCCAGCATTTT.

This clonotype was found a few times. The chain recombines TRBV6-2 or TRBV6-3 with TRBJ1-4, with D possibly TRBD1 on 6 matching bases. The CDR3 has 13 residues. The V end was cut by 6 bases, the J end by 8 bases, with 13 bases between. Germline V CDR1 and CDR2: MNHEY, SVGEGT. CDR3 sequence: CASRETGNEKLFF. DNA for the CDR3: TGTGCCAGCAGAGAAACAGGGAACGAAAAACTGTTTTTT.

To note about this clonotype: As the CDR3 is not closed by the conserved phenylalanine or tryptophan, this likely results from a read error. DNA for the CDR3: TGCAGTGCAAGGGACAGGGTCGTAAATGGCTACACCTTA. Protein: CSARDRVVNGYTL. V is TRBV20-1 and J is TRBJ1-2; 9 nucleotides match TRBD1. The ends lost 6 bases at V and 6 bases at J; junction bases unmatched: 8. Germline V gives CDR1 DFQATT, CDR2 SNEGSKA (reference sequence). The CDR3 length is 13 residues.